The clone carrying this TCR beta chain was detected many times. Per the germline V gene, CDR1 is SGHTA and CDR2 is FQGNSA. The CDR3 is 15 amino acids. V lost 4 bases, J lost 1 base, and 13 bases lay in between. With a J-beta primer mix and a sample-barcoded 5' primer, a second PCR ran roughly 6 to 12 cycles. TCRdb re-analysed the 5' RACE reads in MiXCR, keeping a single row per CDR3 protein. This sample has some 670,000 distinct CDR3 sequences, with approximately 52% found just once. This entry comes from a study of blood T cells in healthy people across ages. Study at large: Template switching retrieved approximately one barcoded beta molecule for each two T cells.

Each individual donor underwent a draw of ten milliliters of peripheral blood. The sequence came from a woman aged 80 or older in good health. The chain has TRBV7-2 and TRBJ1-2; D perhaps matches TRBD1 (6 bases). What was sequenced was blood. The CDR3 nucleotides read TGTGCCAGCAGCTATGGCAGGGGCAGTAACTATGGCTACACCTTC. This encodes CASSYGRGSNYGYTF.